This T cell receptor (beta chain) emerged from a study of CD8+ T cells in alopecia areata. Study summary: Tofacitinib therapy took 6 to 18 months; 6 months off drug came after.

Isolated RNA was reverse transcribed into cDNA used as the sequencing template. Clones were sequenced by immunoSEQ multiplex PCR, and TCRdb holds only the in-frame ones, with some missing. The sample has approximately 59,000 clones, 45% to 55% seen once. Study-level points and caveats: Across lesional scalp, and particularly alopecia totalis/universalis, clonality surpassed that of normal scalp. TCR sharing across patients was less clear than in mice, possibly HLA-related.

Peripheral blood and lesional scalp punch biopsies came from alopecia areata patients. The CDR3 is 15 amino acids. The germline V gene has CDR1 SGHDT and CDR2 YYEEEE. V was clipped by 0 bases and J by 3 bases; unmatched bases: 6. With respect to this clone: No antigen is known for it.

J is TRBJ2-7 and V is TRBV5-6, with 7 bases lining up with TRBD2. This material consisted of CD8+ T cells sorted from blood, taken at week 0. This clonotype was obtained from a human donor with alopecia areata. Here the CDR3 DNA reads TGTGCCAGCAGCTTGGTCGTGACTAGCAGCTACGAGCAGTACTTC. It translates to CASSLVVTSSYEQYF. Variable domain in full (rest from reference TRBV5-6 and TRBJ2-7): DAGVTQSPTHLIKTRGQQVTLRCSPKSGHDTVSWYQQALGQGPQFIFQYYEEEERQRGNFPDRFSGHQFPNYSSELNVNALLLGDSALYLCASSLVVTSSYEQYFGPGTRLTVT.